The next 22 T cell receptor beta chains were all read from a single sample in a study of OX40 agonist ivuxolimab in advanced cancers. Generated by immunoSEQ multiplex PCR, the TCRdb table keeps only in-frame clones and is missing some. The sample lists 50,000 to 75,000 clones, around 85% seen once, with about 0.62% in the top ten. This sample comprised CD4+ or CD8+ T cells sorted from blood, obtained in a trial of the OX40 agonist ivuxolimab. These receptors were obtained from an adult with an advanced solid tumor such as melanoma, head and neck, liver or kidney cancer.

The chain couples TRBV7-2 to TRBJ2-6; maybe TRBD2 (5 bases). The CDR3 is made up of 15 amino acids. The germline CDR1 and CDR2 sequences are SGHTA and FQGNSA. Trimming removed 5 bases from V and 4 bases from J, with 12 bases in between. As DNA, the CDR3 is TGTGCCAGCAGCCAACTGTGGGAGGGGGCCAACGTCCTGACTTTC. It translates to CASSQLWEGANVLTF.

This chain joins TRBV11-3 and TRBJ2-7, with a tentative D call TRBD1 (6 bases). The V gene's germline CDR1 is SGHNT and CDR2 YENEEA. Trimming took off 0 bases at V and 6 bases at J, with 15 bases between the two ends. The CDR3 loop spans 15 amino acids. CDR3 DNA: TGTGCCAGCAGCTTAGACTTGCAGGGGACGGGCGAGCAGTACTTC. This translates into CASSLDLQGTGEQYF.

V is TRBV2 and J is TRBJ1-1, with D unclear. Germline CDR1 SNHLY, CDR2 FYNNEI. This CDR3 spans 13 amino acids. V was cut by 4 bases and J by 0 bases, with 6 bases left in between. The CDR3 sequence: CASSVDMNTEAFF. CDR3 coding DNA: TGTGCCAGCAGTGTGGATATGAACACTGAAGCTTTCTTT.

The chain has TRBV18 and TRBJ2-1, with D uncertain. Trimming stripped 0 bases from V and 3 bases from J, with 9 bases between. CDR1 and CDR2 from the germline V gene are KGHSH and LQKENI. CDR3 length: 15 residues. The CDR3 loop is CASSPPRAFYNEQFF. As DNA, the CDR3 is TGTGCCAGCTCACCACCCCGGGCCTTCTACAATGAGCAGTTCTTC.

This rearrangement joins TRBV6-1 to TRBJ1-1; D is possibly TRBD1 (5 bases). V lost 2 bases and J 7 bases, leaving 14 bases between the germline ends. CDR1 is MNHNS, CDR2 SASEGT, per germline. CDR3 size: 14 residues. The CDR3 protein is CASSEYTGGGEAFF. The CDR3 region has the DNA TGTGCCAGCAGTGAATATACAGGAGGCGGTGAAGCTTTCTTT.

In regard to this clone: A junction end diverges from the germline sequence, so it may reflect a read error. The chain couples TRBV13 to TRBJ2-1; no reliable D call. CDR3 size: 13 residues. Germline lookup yields CDR1 PRHDT and CDR2 FYEKMQ (reference sequence). The CDR3, as DNA: TGTGCCGGCAGCTTCGTAGGGTACAATGAGCAGTTCTTC. Its translation: CAGSFVGYNEQFF.

The CDR3 region is CAWMGNTYEQYF. The CDR3 DNA reads as TGTGCCTGGATGGGGAATACCTACGAGCAGTACTTC. The J gene is TRBJ2-5, the V gene TRBV30, with no clear D. The J call may be in error: the DNA end matches TRBJ2-7 better. This CDR3 region has 12 residues. Per germline, CDR1 GTSNPN and CDR2 SVGIG (reference sequence).

The rearrangement joins TRBV19 to TRBJ2-3, with D maybe TRBD2 (6 bases). Germline loops: CDR1 LNHDA, CDR2 SQIVND (reference sequence). This CDR3 is built from 16 residues. V was clipped by 1 base and J by 0 bases, with 11 bases between them. CDR3 sequence: CASSIGLAGSTDTQYF. For the CDR3, the DNA is TGTGCCAGTAGTATAGGACTGGCGGGAAGCACAGATACGCAGTATTTT.

The chain uses TRBV5-1 and TRBJ1-2, with unresolved D. V lost 0 bases and J lost 2, with 2 bases in between. CDR3 length equals 12 residues. Germline V gene data show CDR1 as SGHRS and CDR2 as YFSETQ. CDR3 amino acids: CASSLGNYGYTF. CDR3 nucleotides: TGCGCCAGCAGCTTGGGGAACTATGGCTACACCTTC.

The chain joins TRBV9 to TRBJ1-1, with a tentative D call TRBD1 (5 bases). V shed 10 bases and J shed 5 bases, with 15 bases lying between them. Germline CDR1 SGDLS, CDR2 YYNGEE. The CDR3 is made up of 12 amino acids. CDR3 DNA sequence: TGTGCCCGCCGGAAGGGACGGACTGAAGCTTTCTTT. Translating it yields CARRKGRTEAFF.

The rearrangement uses TRBV25-1 and TRBJ1-1; TRBD1 matches at 9 bases. There are 15 residues in the CDR3. CDR1 is MGHDK, CDR2 SYGVNS, per germline. V lost 3 bases, J lost 3 bases, and 5 bases stayed unmatched. This CDR3 reads CASSEGDRVDTEAFF. The CDR3 nucleotides read TGTGCCAGCAGTGAGGGGGACAGGGTGGACACTGAAGCTTTCTTT. The whole variable domain, filled in from reference TRBV25-1 and TRBJ1-1, reads EADIYQTPRYLVIGTGKKITLECSQTMGHDKMYWYQQDPGMELHLIHYSYGVNSTEKGDLSSESTVSRIRTEHFPLTLESARPSHTSQYLCASSEGDRVDTEAFFGQGTRLTVV.

The chain employs TRBV28 and TRBJ2-5; no definite D call. The CDR3 length is 15 residues. The germline gives CDR1 MDHEN, CDR2 SYDVKM. V lost 6 bases and J lost 4, with 18 bases in between. The CDR3 DNA follows: TGTGCCAGCAGCACTCCATCGGGTTTTGGAGAGACCCAGTACTTC. Amino acid sequence: CASSTPSGFGETQYF.

This clone was seen only once. V gene TRBV7-9 combines with J gene TRBJ1-2; TRBD1 matches 10 bases. Trimming at V came to 3 bases and at J to 8 bases, leaving 3 bases not matched to a gene. The CDR3 covers 13 residues. The germline V gene has CDR1 SEHNR and CDR2 FQNEAQ (reference sequence). CDR3 coding DNA: TGTGCCAGCAGCTTGGGGACAGGGGTCGGCTACACCTTC. Encoded protein: CASSLGTGVGYTF.

The J gene is TRBJ2-3, the V gene TRBV14; tentative D call: TRBD2 (7 bases). CDR1 SGHDN and CDR2 FVKESK come from the germline V gene. The CDR3 is made up of 16 amino acids. V lost 5 bases and J 1 base, leaving 16 bases between the germline ends. In DNA, the CDR3 is TGTGCCAGCAGCAACAGGGAGCGGGGCCGCACAGATACGCAGTATTTT. Encoded protein: CASSNRERGRTDTQYF.

The gene calls are TRBV6-6 and TRBJ2-7; 8 bases match TRBD2. Unmatched junction bases numbered 13, after V lost 6 bases and J lost 6 bases. The CDR3 sequence is 15 residues long. CDR1 MNHNY and CDR2 SVGAGI come from the germline V gene (reference sequence). The CDR3 nucleotides are TGTGCCAGCAGCCGTTTTCGGGAGGGCCTCAGCGAGCAGTACTTC. Its protein product is CASSRFREGLSEQYF.

This rearrangement joins TRBV4-1 to TRBJ2-5; 9 positions agree with TRBD2. J lost 5 bases, V lost 1 base, and 11 bases had no gene match. Germline assignment: CDR1 MGHRA and CDR2 YSYEKL. The CDR3 has 17 amino acids. The CDR3 sequence is CASSQVPSGALGETQYF. In DNA, the CDR3 is TGCGCCAGCAGCCAAGTGCCTAGCGGGGCATTGGGGGAGACCCAGTACTTC.

This chain joins TRBV6-5 and TRBJ1-5; no firm D call. The CDR3 length is 14 residues. The V gene lost 0 bases and the J gene lost 2 bases, with 5 bases spanning the gap. The germline V gene has CDR1 MNHEY and CDR2 SVGAGI. The DNA for the CDR3 is TGTGCCAGCAGTTACTCCCGGGGCAATCAGCCCCAGCATTTT. It codes for CASSYSRGNQPQHF.

The chain combines TRBV5-1 with TRBJ2-1, with 11 bases aligning to TRBD2. J was trimmed by 8 bases and V by 0 bases; bases with no gene match: 4. The CDR3 runs to 15 residues. Germline lookup yields CDR1 SGHRS and CDR2 YFSETQ. As DNA, the CDR3 is TGCGCCAGCAGCTTGGGGACTAGCGGGTATTATGAGCAGTTCTTC. This translates into CASSLGTSGYYEQFF.

V and J are TRBV9 and TRBJ2-3, with TRBD2 identical over 8 bases. This CDR3 is 16 amino acids long. V lost 0 bases and J lost 2; bases outside the gene matches: 5. CDR1 is SGDLS, CDR2 YYNGEE, per germline. CDR3 DNA sequence: TGTGCCAGCAGCGTAGGAGCGGGAGTGAACACAGATACGCAGTATTTT. Residues: CASSVGAGVNTDTQYF.

The table lists this clone with a count of one. This chain connects TRBV6-1 to TRBJ2-3; no clear D gene. The CDR3 is 15 amino acids. Germline loops: CDR1 MNHNS, CDR2 SASEGT. Trimming took off 7 bases at V and 0 bases at J, with 14 bases between the two ends. Here the CDR3 DNA reads TGTGCCAGCACCCAACACTTACCTAGCACAGATACGCAGTATTTT. Amino acid sequence: CASTQHLPSTDTQYF.

The chain is built from TRBV19 and TRBJ2-7, with 11 bases lining up with TRBD1. J was trimmed by 7 bases and V by 10 bases; bases with no gene match: 15. CDR3 length: 15 amino acids. CDR1 and CDR2 from the germline V gene are LNHDA and SQIVND (reference sequence). The CDR3 loop is CATRVVGTGGSEQYF. The CDR3 DNA follows: TGTGCCACCCGCGTTGTAGGGACAGGGGGTAGTGAGCAGTACTTC.

The gene calls are TRBV10-2 and TRBJ2-3; D gene ambiguous. Germline values: CDR1 WSHSY, CDR2 SAAADI. CDR3 length equals 12 residues. V lost 7 bases and J 0 bases, leaving 5 bases between the germline ends. CDR3 sequence reads: CASTTSTDTQYF. CDR3 bases: TGCGCCAGCACCACTAGCACAGATACGCAGTATTTT.